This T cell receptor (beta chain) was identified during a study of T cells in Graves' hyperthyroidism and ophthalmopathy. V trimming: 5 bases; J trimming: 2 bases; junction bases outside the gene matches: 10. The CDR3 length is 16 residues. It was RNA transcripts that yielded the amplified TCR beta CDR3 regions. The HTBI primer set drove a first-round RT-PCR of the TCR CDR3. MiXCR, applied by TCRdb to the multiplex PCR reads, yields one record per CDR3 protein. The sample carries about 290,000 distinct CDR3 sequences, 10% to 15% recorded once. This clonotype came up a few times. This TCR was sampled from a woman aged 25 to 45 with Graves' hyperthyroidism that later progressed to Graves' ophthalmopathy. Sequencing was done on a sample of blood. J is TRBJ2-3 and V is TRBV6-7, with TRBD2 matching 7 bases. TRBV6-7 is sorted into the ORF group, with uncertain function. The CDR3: CASSGSLAVLTDTQYF. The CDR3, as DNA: TGTGCCAGCAGTGGATCCCTAGCGGTACTCACAGATACGCAGTATTTT.